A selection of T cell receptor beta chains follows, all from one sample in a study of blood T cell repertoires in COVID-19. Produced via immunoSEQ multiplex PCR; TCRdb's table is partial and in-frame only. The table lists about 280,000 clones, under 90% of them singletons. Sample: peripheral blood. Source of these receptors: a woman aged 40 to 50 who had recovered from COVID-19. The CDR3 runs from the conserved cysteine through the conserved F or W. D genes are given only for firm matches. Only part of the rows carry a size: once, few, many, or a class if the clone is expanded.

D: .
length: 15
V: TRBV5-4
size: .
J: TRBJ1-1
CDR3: CASSPRGGVKTEAFF
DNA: TGTGCCAGCAGCCCGCGTGGAGGGGTGAAGACTGAAGCTTTCTTT

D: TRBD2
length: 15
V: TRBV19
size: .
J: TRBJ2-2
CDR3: CASISSGRAVGELFF
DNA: TGTGCCAGTATTTCTAGCGGGAGGGCCGTCGGGGAGCTGTTTTTT

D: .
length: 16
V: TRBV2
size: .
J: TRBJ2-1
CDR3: CASSELAGWSYNEQFF
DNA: TGTGCCAGCAGTGAATTGGCAGGGTGGTCCTACAATGAGCAGTTCTTC

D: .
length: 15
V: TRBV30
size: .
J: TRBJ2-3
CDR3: CAGGTAQSSTDTQYF
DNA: TGTGCCGGGGGGACAGCGCAGTCGAGCACAGATACGCAGTATTTT

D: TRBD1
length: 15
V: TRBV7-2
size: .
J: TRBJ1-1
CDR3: CASSLATGVNTEAFF
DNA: TGTGCCAGCAGCTTAGCGACAGGGGTGAACACTGAAGCTTTCTTT

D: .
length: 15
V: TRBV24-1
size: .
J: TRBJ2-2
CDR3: CATSPPGRGAGELFF
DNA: TGTGCCACCAGCCCTCCGGGCAGGGGGGCCGGGGAGCTGTTTTTT

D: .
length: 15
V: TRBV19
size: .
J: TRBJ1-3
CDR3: CASSILGRSGNTIYF
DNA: TGTGCCAGTAGTATCCTCGGGAGATCTGGAAACACCATATATTTT

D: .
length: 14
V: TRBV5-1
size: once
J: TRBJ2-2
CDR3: CASRQEANTGELFF
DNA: TGCGCCAGCCGCCAGGAGGCGAACACCGGGGAGCTGTTTTTT

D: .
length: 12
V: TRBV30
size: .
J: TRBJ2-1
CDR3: CAWSVLSGEQFF
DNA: TGTGCCTGGAGTGTCCTCAGCGGTGAGCAGTTCTTC

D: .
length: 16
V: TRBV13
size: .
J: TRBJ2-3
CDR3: CASSLYGITSTDTQYF
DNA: TGTGCCAGCAGCTTGTACGGGATTACTAGCACAGATACGCAGTATTTT

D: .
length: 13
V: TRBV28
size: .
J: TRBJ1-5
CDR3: CASKGEIDQPQHF
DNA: TGTGCCAGCAAGGGGGAGATTGATCAGCCCCAGCATTTT

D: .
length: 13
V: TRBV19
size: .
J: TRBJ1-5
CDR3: CASSIGAGQPQHF
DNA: TGTGCCAGTAGTATAGGTGCGGGGCAGCCCCAGCATTTT

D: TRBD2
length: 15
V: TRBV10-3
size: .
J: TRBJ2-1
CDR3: CAISHLAGPYNEQFF
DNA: TGTGCCATCAGCCATCTAGCGGGTCCCTACAATGAGCAGTTCTTC

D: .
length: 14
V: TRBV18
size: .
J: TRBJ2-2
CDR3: CASSLQGNTGELFF
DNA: TGTGCCAGCTCACTTCAGGGTAACACCGGGGAGCTGTTTTTT

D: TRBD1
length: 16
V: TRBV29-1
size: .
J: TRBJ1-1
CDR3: CSVGGTGRDPDTEAFF
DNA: TGCAGCGTTGGAGGGACAGGGAGAGACCCGGACACTGAAGCTTTCTTT

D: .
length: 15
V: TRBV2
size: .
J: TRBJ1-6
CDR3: CASSEQQGRNSPLHF
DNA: TGTGCCAGCAGCGAGCAACAGGGTAGGAATTCACCCCTCCACTTT

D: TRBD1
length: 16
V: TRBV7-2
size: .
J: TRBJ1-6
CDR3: CASSSGTGGQNSPLHF
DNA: TGTGCCAGCAGCTCCGGGACAGGGGGCCAAAATTCACCCCTCCACTTT

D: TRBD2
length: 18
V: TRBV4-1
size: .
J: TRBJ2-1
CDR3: CASSQLQGLAGPINEQFF
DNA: TGCGCCAGCAGCCAATTACAAGGACTAGCGGGACCCATCAATGAGCAGTTCTTC

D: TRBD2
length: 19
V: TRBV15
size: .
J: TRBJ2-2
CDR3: CATSRDKLGLAGEGGELFF
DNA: TGTGCCACCAGCAGAGACAAACTAGGACTAGCGGGAGAAGGCGGGGAGCTGTTTTTT

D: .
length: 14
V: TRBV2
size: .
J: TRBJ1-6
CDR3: CASSEQGGNSPLHF
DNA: TGTGCCAGCAGTGAACAGGGTGGTAATTCACCCCTCCACTTT

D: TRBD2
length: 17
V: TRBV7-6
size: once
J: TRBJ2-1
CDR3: CASSLVGPGGANNEQFF
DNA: TGTGCCAGCAGCTTAGTAGGGCCCGGGGGGGCCAACAATGAGCAGTTCTTC

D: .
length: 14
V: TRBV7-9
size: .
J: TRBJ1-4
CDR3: CASSLPPEAEKLFF
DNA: TGTGCCAGCAGCTTGCCTCCGGAGGCTGAAAAACTGTTTTTT

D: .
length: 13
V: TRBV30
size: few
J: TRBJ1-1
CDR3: CAWSGAGYTEAFF
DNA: TGTGCCTGGAGTGGGGCAGGGTACACTGAAGCTTTCTTT

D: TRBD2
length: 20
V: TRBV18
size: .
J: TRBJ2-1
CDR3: CASSPPARVFVSGAYNEQFF
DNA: TGTGCCAGCTCACCACCGGCCAGGGTGTTCGTAAGCGGGGCCTACAATGAGCAGTTCTTC

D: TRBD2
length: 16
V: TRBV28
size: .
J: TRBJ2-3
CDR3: CASSLLAGVPTDTQYF
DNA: TGTGCCAGCAGTTTACTAGCGGGAGTCCCCACAGATACGCAGTATTTT

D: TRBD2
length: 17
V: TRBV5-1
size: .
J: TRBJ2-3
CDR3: CASSLAYLAGGTDTQYF
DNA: TGCGCCAGCAGCTTGGCCTACCTAGCGGGAGGAACAGATACGCAGTATTTT

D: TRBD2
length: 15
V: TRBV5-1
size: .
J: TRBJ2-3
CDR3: CASSLSLAGGDTQYF
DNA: TGCGCCAGCAGCTTGAGTCTAGCGGGGGGGGATACGCAGTATTTT

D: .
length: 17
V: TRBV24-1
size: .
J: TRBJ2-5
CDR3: CATSDPQAFSGQETQYF
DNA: TGTGCCACCAGTGACCCGCAGGCCTTCTCAGGACAAGAGACCCAGTACTTC

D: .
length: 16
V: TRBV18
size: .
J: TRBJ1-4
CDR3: CASSGRTAAFNEKLFF
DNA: TGTGCCAGCTCGGGGCGGACAGCAGCTTTTAATGAAAAACTGTTTTTT

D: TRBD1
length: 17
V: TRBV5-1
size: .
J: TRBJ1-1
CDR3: CASSLGGTGVWNTEAFF
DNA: TGCGCCAGCAGCTTGGGAGGGACAGGGGTCTGGAACACTGAAGCTTTCTTT

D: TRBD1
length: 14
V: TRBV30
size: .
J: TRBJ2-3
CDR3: CAWSFGTGKDTQYF
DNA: TGTGCCTGGAGTTTCGGGACAGGGAAAGATACGCAGTATTTT

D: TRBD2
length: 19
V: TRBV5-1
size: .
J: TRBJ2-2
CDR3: CASSSQTGTSGSTSGELFF
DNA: TGCGCCAGCAGCTCACAAACCGGGACTAGCGGGAGTACGAGCGGGGAGCTGTTTTTT

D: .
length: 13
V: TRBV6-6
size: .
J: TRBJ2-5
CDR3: CASSYSLQETQYF
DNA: TGTGCCAGCAGTTATTCCCTGCAAGAGACCCAGTACTTC

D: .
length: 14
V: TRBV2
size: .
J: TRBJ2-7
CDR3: CASSERYGDNEQYF
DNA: TGTGCCAGCAGTGAAAGGTATGGGGACAACGAGCAGTACTTC

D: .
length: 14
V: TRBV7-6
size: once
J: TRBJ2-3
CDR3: CASSQQTGTDTQYF
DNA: TGTGCCAGCAGCCAACAGACAGGCACAGATACGCAGTATTTT

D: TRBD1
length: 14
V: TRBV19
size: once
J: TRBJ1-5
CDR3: CASTHDRVGQPQHF
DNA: TGTGCCAGTACCCACGACAGGGTAGGACAGCCCCAGCATTTT

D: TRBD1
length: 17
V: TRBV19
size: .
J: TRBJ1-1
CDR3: CASSIVGRGRRNTEAFF
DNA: TGTGCCAGTAGTATCGTAGGAAGGGGGCGCAGGAACACTGAAGCTTTCTTT

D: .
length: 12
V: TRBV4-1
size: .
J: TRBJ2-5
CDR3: CASSQVGAYQYF
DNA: TGCGCCAGCAGCCAAGTTGGAGCTTATCAGTACTTC

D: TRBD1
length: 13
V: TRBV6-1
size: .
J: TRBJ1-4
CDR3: CASSEGAGGTLFF
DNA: TGTGCCAGCAGTGAAGGGGCAGGGGGGACTCTGTTTTTT

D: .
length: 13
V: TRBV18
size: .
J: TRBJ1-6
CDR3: CASKDSPNSPLHF
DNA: TGTGCCAGCAAGGACAGTCCTAATTCACCCCTCCACTTT